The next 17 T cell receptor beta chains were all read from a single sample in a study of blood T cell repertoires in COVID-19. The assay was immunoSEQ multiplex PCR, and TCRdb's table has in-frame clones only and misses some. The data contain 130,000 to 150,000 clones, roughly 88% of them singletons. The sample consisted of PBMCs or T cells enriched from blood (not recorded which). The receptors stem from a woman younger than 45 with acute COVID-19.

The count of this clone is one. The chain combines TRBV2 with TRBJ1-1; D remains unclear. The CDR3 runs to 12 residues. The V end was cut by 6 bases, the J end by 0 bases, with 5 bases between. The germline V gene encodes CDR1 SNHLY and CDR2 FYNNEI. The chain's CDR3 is CASRQLNTEAFF. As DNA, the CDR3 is TGTGCCAGCAGACAGTTGAACACTGAAGCTTTCTTT.

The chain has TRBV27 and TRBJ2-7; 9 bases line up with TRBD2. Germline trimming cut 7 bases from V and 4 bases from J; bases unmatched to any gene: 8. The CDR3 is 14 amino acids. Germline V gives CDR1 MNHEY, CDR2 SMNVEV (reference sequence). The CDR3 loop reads CASIPIAGEYEQYF. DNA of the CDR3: TGTGCCAGCATTCCAATAGCGGGAGAGTACGAGCAGTACTTC.

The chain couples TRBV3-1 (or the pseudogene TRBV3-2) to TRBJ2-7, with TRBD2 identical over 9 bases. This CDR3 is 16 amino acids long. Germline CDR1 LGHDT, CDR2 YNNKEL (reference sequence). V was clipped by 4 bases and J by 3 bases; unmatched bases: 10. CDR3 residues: CASSPSGRPHVYEQYF. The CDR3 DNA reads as TGTGCCAGCAGCCCGAGCGGGAGGCCGCACGTCTACGAGCAGTACTTC.

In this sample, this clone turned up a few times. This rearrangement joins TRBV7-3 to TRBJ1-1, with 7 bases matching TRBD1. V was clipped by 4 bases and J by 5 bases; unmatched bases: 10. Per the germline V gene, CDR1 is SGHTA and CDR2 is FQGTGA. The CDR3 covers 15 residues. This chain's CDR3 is CASSSSGQMGTEAFF. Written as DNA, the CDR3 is TGTGCCAGCAGCTCGTCGGGACAGATGGGTACTGAAGCTTTCTTT. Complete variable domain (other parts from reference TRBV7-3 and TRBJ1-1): GAGVSQTPSNKVTEKGKYVELRCDPISGHTALYWYRQSLGQGPEFLIYFQGTGAADDSGLPNDRFFAVRPEGSVSTLKIQRTERGDSAVYLCASSSSGQMGTEAFFGQGTRLTVV.

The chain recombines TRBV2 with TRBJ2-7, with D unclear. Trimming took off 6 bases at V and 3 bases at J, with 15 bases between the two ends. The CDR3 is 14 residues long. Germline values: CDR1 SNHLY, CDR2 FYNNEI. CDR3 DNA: TGTGCCAGCAGCCAGGATGGCTCTGGCTACGAGCAGTACTTC. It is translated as CASSQDGSGYEQYF. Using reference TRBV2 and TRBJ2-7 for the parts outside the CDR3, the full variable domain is EPEVTQTPSHQVTQMGQEVILRCVPISNHLYFYWYRQILGQKVEFLVSFYNNEISEKSEIFDDQFSVERPDGSNFTLKIRSTKLEDSAMYFCASSQDGSGYEQYFGPGTRLTVT.

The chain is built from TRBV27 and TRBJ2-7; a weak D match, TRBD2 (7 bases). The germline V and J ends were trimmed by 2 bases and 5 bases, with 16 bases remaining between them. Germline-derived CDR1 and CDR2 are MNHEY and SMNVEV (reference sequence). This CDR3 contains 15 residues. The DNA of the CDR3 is TGTGCCAGCAGTTTAGTCAGGGGAGGGGTGAACGAGCAGTACTTC. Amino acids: CASSLVRGGVNEQYF.

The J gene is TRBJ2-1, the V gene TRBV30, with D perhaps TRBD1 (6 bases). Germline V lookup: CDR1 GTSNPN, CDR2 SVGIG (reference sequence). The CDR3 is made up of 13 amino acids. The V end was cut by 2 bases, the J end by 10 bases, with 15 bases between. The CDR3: CAWSIQGRGEQFF. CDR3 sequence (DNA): TGTGCCTGGAGTATCCAGGGTAGGGGGGAGCAGTTCTTC.

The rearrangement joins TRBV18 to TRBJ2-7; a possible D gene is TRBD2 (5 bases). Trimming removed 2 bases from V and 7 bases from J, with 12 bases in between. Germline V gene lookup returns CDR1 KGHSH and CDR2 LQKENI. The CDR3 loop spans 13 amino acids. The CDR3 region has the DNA TGTGCCAGCTCACCAGCTCGCGGGTCGGAGCAGTACTTC. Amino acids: CASSPARGSEQYF.

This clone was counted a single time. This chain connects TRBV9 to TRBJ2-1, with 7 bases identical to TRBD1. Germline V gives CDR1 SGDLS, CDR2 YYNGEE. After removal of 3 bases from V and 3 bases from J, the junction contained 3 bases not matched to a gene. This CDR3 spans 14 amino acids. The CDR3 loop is CASSEGDSYNEQFF. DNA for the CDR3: TGTGCCAGCAGCGAGGGGGACAGCTACAATGAGCAGTTCTTC.

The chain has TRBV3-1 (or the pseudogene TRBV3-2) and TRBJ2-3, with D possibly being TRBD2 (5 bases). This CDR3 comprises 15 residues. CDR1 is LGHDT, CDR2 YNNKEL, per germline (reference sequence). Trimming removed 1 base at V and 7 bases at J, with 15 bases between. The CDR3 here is CASSQAGITPYTQYF. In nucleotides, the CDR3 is TGTGCCAGCAGCCAAGCCGGGATCACTCCCTATACGCAGTATTTT.

The CDR3 is CASTLGTGSSPLHF. DNA of the CDR3: TGTGCCAGCACCCTTGGGACAGGTAGCTCACCCCTCCACTTT. V and J are TRBV27 and TRBJ1-6; the match to TRBD1 covers 8 bases. V trimming: 7 bases; J trimming: 10 bases; junction bases outside the gene matches: 9. CDR3 length: 14 amino acids. CDR1 is MNHEY, CDR2 SMNVEV, per germline (reference sequence).

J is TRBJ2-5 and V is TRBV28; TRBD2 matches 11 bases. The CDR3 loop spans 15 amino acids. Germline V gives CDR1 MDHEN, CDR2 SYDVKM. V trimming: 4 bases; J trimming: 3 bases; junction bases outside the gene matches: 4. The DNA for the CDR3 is TGTGCCAGCAGTTCGGGACTAGCGGCGGAAGAGACCCAGTACTTC. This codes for CASSSGLAAEETQYF.

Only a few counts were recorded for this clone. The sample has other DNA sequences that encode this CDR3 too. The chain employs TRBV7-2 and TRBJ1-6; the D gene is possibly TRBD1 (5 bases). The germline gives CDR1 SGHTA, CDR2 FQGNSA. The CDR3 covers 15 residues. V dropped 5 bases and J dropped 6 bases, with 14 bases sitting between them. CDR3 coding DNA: TGTGCCAGCAGCCTAAAATCAGGGTTTAATTCACCCCTCCACTTT. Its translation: CASSLKSGFNSPLHF.

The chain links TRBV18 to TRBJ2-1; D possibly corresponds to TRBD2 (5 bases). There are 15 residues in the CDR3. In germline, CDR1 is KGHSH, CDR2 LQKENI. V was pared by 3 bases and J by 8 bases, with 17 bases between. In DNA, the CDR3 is TGTGCCAGCTCACCTCAAAACGGGATAGTCTATGAGCAGTTCTTC. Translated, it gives CASSPQNGIVYEQFF.

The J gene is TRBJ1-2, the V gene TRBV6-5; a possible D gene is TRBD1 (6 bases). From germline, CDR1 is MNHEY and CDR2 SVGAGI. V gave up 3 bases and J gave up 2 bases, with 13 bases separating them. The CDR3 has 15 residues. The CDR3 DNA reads TGTGCCAGCAGTTATACCCCCGGACAGAACTATGGCTACACCTTC. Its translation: CASSYTPGQNYGYTF.

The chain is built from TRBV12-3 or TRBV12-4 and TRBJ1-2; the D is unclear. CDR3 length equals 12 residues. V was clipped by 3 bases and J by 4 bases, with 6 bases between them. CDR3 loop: CASSFDIYGYTF. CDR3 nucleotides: TGTGCCAGCAGTTTCGACATCTATGGCTACACCTTC.

The CDR3 region has the DNA TGTGCCACCAGTGATTTGGGGAAGGGGGCGAACACCGGGGAGCTGTTTTTT. Translating gives CATSDLGKGANTGELFF. The chain recombines TRBV24-1 with TRBJ2-2, with D maybe TRBD1 (6 bases). In germline, CDR1 is KGHDR, CDR2 SFDVKD. V was cut by 0 bases and J by 0 bases, with 10 bases left in between. The length of the CDR3 is 17 residues.